Below are 31 T cell receptor beta chains sequenced from a single sample in a study of patients and donors after allogeneic stem cell transplantation. TCRdb re-called the RT-PCR reads through MiXCR, storing one row per CDR3 protein. This table has about 400,000 distinct CDR3 sequences, 15% to 20% appearing once. Sequenced input: blood, either unsorted or a sorted T cell fraction (not recorded which). The receptors were sampled from a human donor who was either an allogeneic HSCT recipient or a stem cell or donor lymphocyte infusion donor (not recorded which). It is not recorded whose cells these are; they may come from a transplant donor.

In its sample, this clonotype was seen many times. V usage is TRBV11-3 and J usage is TRBJ2-3; perhaps D is TRBD1 or TRBD2 (5 bases each). The germline V gene has CDR1 SGHNT and CDR2 YENEEA. V gave up 5 bases and J gave up 1 base, with 10 bases separating them. CDR3 length: 14 amino acids. The CDR3 spells CASSGTIRTDTQYF. The CDR3 nucleotides read TGTGCCAGCAGCGGGACCATACGCACAGATACGCAGTATTTT.

The gene calls are TRBV28 and TRBJ1-1; D not resolved. This CDR3 is 13 amino acids long. The ends were cut back, 2 bases at V and 4 bases at J, with 8 bases in the middle. In germline, CDR1 is MDHEN, CDR2 SYDVKM. The CDR3 loop is CASSLSDFTEAFF. The CDR3 DNA follows: TGTGCCAGCAGTTTAAGTGATTTCACTGAAGCTTTCTTT.

The CDR3: CASSVGPLGEKLFF. In DNA form, the CDR3 reads TGTGCCAGCAGTGTGGGACCACTAGGGGAAAAACTGTTTTTT. The V gene is TRBV2, the J gene TRBJ1-4; D might be TRBD1 (5 bases). Germline CDR1 is SNHLY and CDR2 is FYNNEI. The V and J ends lost 4 bases and 8 bases respectively, with 14 bases between them. CDR3 length: 14 amino acids.

This clonotype occurred many times. CDR3 DNA sequence: TGTGCCAGCAGTTTCTTGGCCGGGGAGCTGTTTTTT. This gives the protein CASSFLAGELFF. The chain carries TRBV12-3 or TRBV12-4 and TRBJ2-2, with D uncertain. V lost 3 bases, J lost 6 bases, and 5 bases lay in between. CDR3 length: 12 amino acids.

This clonotype has a handful of counts. The genes are TRBV3-1 and TRBJ2-1; 7 bases are shared with TRBD1. CDR3 length equals 16 residues. The germline gives CDR1 LGHDT, CDR2 YNNKEL (reference sequence). J gave up 4 bases and V 3 bases, and 9 bases lay outside the gene matches. CDR3 nucleotides: TGTGCCAGCAGCCATCACACCGGGACAGCATACAATGAGCAGTTCTTC. Protein sequence: CASSHHTGTAYNEQFF.

This clonotype was seen at least ten times. The chain has TRBV28 and TRBJ2-1; 7 nucleotides agree with TRBD2. Germline loops: CDR1 MDHEN, CDR2 SYDVKM. There are 14 residues in the CDR3. J lost 9 bases, V lost 2 bases, and 7 bases had no gene match. As DNA, the CDR3 is TGTGCCAGCAGTTTAGCGGGAGCAGGCGGTGAGCAGTTCTTC. It codes for CASSLAGAGGEQFF.

The genes are TRBV18 and TRBJ2-4; D is ambiguous. CDR3 length: 14 amino acids. V was pared by 2 bases and J by 3 bases, with 8 bases between. Germline values: CDR1 KGHSH, CDR2 LQKENI. The CDR3 DNA is TGTGCCAGCTCACCAGGGTCGGGCAAAAACATTCAGTACTTC. Its translation: CASSPGSGKNIQYF.

V is TRBV11-2 and J is TRBJ2-3; D remains unclear. The CDR3 runs to 17 residues. The germline gives CDR1 SGHAT, CDR2 FQNNGV. Trimming removed 2 bases at V and 0 bases at J, with 15 bases between. CDR3 amino acids: CASSLLISGQSTDTQYF. Written as DNA, the CDR3 is TGTGCCAGCAGCTTATTGATCAGTGGGCAAAGCACAGATACGCAGTATTTT. Using reference TRBV11-2 and TRBJ2-3 for the parts outside the CDR3, the full variable domain is EAGVAQSPRYKIIEKRQSVAFWCNPISGHATLYWYQQILGQGPKLLIQFQNNGVVDDSQLPKDRFSAERLKGVDSTLKIQPAKLEDSAVYLCASSLLISGQSTDTQYFGPGTRLTVL.

Only a few counts were recorded for this clonotype. V and J are TRBV18 and TRBJ2-1, with TRBD2 identical over 9 bases. This CDR3 region has 16 residues. Germline lookup yields CDR1 KGHSH and CDR2 LQKENI. The V gene end was trimmed by 6 bases and the J gene end by 1 base; junction bases not matched to a gene: 7. The CDR3 DNA sequence: TGTGCCAGCTCCCTTCTGAGCGGGGGGTCCTACAATGAGCAGTTCTTC. Its translation is CASSLLSGGSYNEQFF. The full variable domain, rest sourced from reference TRBV18 and TRBJ2-1, is NAGVMQNPRHLVRRRGQEARLRCSPMKGHSHVYWYRQLPEEGLKFMVYLQKENIIDESGMPKERFSAEFPKEGPSILRIQQVVRGDSAAYFCASSLLSGGSYNEQFFGPGTRLTVL.

This clonotype was counted only a few times. The V gene is TRBV4-2, the J gene TRBJ2-2, with TRBD1 as a possible D gene (5 bases). Trimming stripped 3 bases from V and 5 bases from J, with 13 bases between. The CDR3 has 15 amino acids. Germline values: CDR1 LGHNA, CDR2 YNFKEQ. CDR3: CASSQSGQTTGELFF. CDR3 DNA sequence: TGTGCCAGCAGCCAGTCAGGACAAACGACCGGGGAGCTGTTTTTT.

This clonotype was observed a few times. The chain is built from TRBV3-1 and TRBJ2-3; 7 positions agree with TRBD1. Germline V gene lookup returns CDR1 LGHDT and CDR2 YNNKEL (reference sequence). The CDR3 covers 15 residues. V trimming: 0 bases; J trimming: 5 bases; junction bases outside the gene matches: 5. The CDR3 loop is CASSQDWRQGDTQYF. CDR3 nucleotides: TGTGCCAGCAGCCAAGATTGGAGACAGGGAGATACGCAGTATTTT.

The genes are TRBV5-1 and TRBJ1-3; D gene ambiguous. Germline V gene lookup returns CDR1 SGHRS and CDR2 YFSETQ. This CDR3 has 15 residues. With 2 bases removed from V and 3 bases from J, the gap between germline ends came to 12 bases. In DNA form, the CDR3 reads TGCGCCAGCAGCTTCGGAGTGTGGAATGGAAACACCATATATTTT. It is translated as CASSFGVWNGNTIYF. Using reference TRBV5-1 and TRBJ1-3 for the parts outside the CDR3, the full variable domain is KAGVTQTPRYLIKTRGQQVTLSCSPISGHRSVSWYQQTPGQGLQFLFEYFSETQRNKGNFPGRFSGRQFSNSRSEMNVSTLELGDSALYLCASSFGVWNGNTIYFGEGSWLTVV.

This clonotype has a handful of counts. The J gene is TRBJ2-1, the V gene TRBV18; TRBD2 matches 9 bases. The CDR3 has 16 residues. The V segment lost 3 bases and the J segment 8 bases; nucleotides outside the gene matches: 11. Germline values: CDR1 KGHSH, CDR2 LQKENI. CDR3 protein: CASSPGGGAILDEQFF. CDR3 sequence (DNA): TGTGCCAGCTCACCCGGCGGGGGGGCCATTCTAGATGAGCAGTTCTTC.

A few counts support this clonotype. The chain combines TRBV2 with TRBJ2-5, with D possibly TRBD1 on 7 matching bases. CDR3 length equals 16 residues. Trimming left V 1 base short and J 2 bases short, with 14 bases between. The germline CDR1 and CDR2 sequences are SNHLY and FYNNEI. Here the CDR3 reads CASSEEPGGRQETQYF. The DNA of the CDR3 is TGTGCCAGCAGTGAAGAACCAGGGGGGAGGCAAGAGACCCAGTACTTC.

In its sample, this clonotype was seen a few times. The chain is built from TRBV15 and TRBJ2-3; weak D call: TRBD2 (7 bases). The CDR3 spans 13 residues. With 11 bases removed from V and 6 bases from J, the gap between germline ends came to 18 bases. The germline CDR1 and CDR2 sequences are LNHNV and YYDKDF (reference sequence). The CDR3 region is CAARGGPLDTQYF. The DNA of the CDR3 is TGTGCCGCCCGCGGGGGCCCTCTGGATACGCAGTATTTT.

This chain joins TRBV7-9 and TRBJ1-4; 9 bases line up with TRBD1. V lost 4 bases to trimming and J lost 5 bases; unmatched junction nucleotides: 2. The germline gives CDR1 SEHNR, CDR2 FQNEAQ (reference sequence). The CDR3 runs 14 residues. The CDR3 loop reads CASSYGTGNEKLFF. CDR3 nucleotides: TGTGCCAGCAGCTACGGGACAGGGAATGAAAAACTGTTTTTT.

This clonotype was observed a handful of times. The chain joins TRBV10-3 to TRBJ1-5; no reliable D call. The ends were cut back, 10 bases at V and 1 base at J, with 11 bases in the middle. Germline CDR1 is ENHRY and CDR2 is SYGVKD. The CDR3 sequence is 13 residues long. As DNA, the CDR3 is TGTGCCACCGGGGTCTTAAGCAATCAGCCCCAGCATTTT. Residues: CATGVLSNQPQHF.

Ten or more counts support this clonotype. The chain couples TRBV12-3 or TRBV12-4 to TRBJ2-3, with D tentatively TRBD1 or TRBD2 (5 bases each). V was pared by 1 base and J by 9 bases, with 8 bases between. The CDR3 length is 12 residues. As DNA, the CDR3 is TGTGCCAGCAGTTTAGAGGGGAGAACGCAGTATTTT. Protein sequence: CASSLEGRTQYF.

This clonotype was found a few times. The rearrangement uses TRBV7-2 and TRBJ2-7; D is tentatively TRBD1 or TRBD2 (5 bases each). Germline V gene data show CDR1 as SGHTA and CDR2 as FQGNSA. Trimming shortened V by 3 bases and J by 4 bases, and 13 bases separated the two germline ends. This CDR3 spans 14 amino acids. DNA for the CDR3: TGTGCCAGCAGCTTCGGGGTTGGGGGATACGAGCAGTACTTC. It yields the protein CASSFGVGGYEQYF.

The chain uses TRBV7-8 and TRBJ2-3, with 7 bases matching TRBD2. CDR1 SGHVS and CDR2 FQNEAQ come from the germline V gene. The CDR3 contains 17 residues. The junction had 8 bases not matched to a gene; V was cut back by 0 bases and J by 2 bases. CDR3 bases: TGTGCCAGCAGCTTAGCCCGCTTCGGGGGGTCCACAGATACGCAGTATTTT. Amino acids: CASSLARFGGSTDTQYF.

The rearrangement joins TRBV13 to TRBJ2-5, with a weak D call TRBD1 (6 bases). This CDR3 comprises 13 residues. Germline-derived CDR1 and CDR2 are PRHDT and FYEKMQ (reference sequence). The V end lost 5 bases, the J end lost 4 bases, and 11 bases lay between the germline ends. The CDR3 region has the DNA TGTGCCAGCAGCGCCCGGGACACAGAGACCCAGTACTTC. It specifies CASSARDTETQYF.

The chain combines TRBV19 with TRBJ2-7, with 8 bases that match TRBD1. V shed 4 bases, J shed 0 bases, and the junction held 8 bases outside the gene matches. CDR1 is LNHDA, CDR2 SQIVND, per germline (reference sequence). There are 16 residues in the CDR3. The chain's CDR3 is CASSSTGTGSSYEQYF. DNA for the CDR3: TGTGCCAGTAGTAGCACCGGGACAGGATCCTCCTACGAGCAGTACTTC.

This clonotype showed up just a few times. V and J are TRBV20-1 and TRBJ1-1; D unresolved. V was cut by 3 bases and J by 2 bases, with 7 bases left in between. There are 12 residues in the CDR3. Germline-derived CDR1 and CDR2 are DFQATT and SNEGSKA (reference sequence). Here the CDR3 DNA reads TGCAGTGCTAGGGTACGCAACACTGAAGCTTTCTTT. Its protein product is CSARVRNTEAFF.

V is TRBV5-1 and J is TRBJ1-1; TRBD1 is a possible D gene (6 bases). Germline assignment: CDR1 SGHRS and CDR2 YFSETQ. There are 13 residues in the CDR3. V was cut by 5 bases and J by 5 bases, with 13 bases left in between. This CDR3 reads CASRTRGGTEAFF. DNA for the CDR3: TGCGCCAGCAGGACGAGGGGGGGGACTGAAGCTTTCTTT.

The CDR3, as DNA: TGTGCCAGCAGTGAATATGTTTCCCCTGGGGAGACCCAGTACTTC. Protein: CASSEYVSPGETQYF. The chain carries TRBV25-1 and TRBJ2-5; no definite D call. CDR1 is MGHDK, CDR2 SYGVNS, per germline. V was pared by 0 bases and J by 5 bases, with 13 bases between. This CDR3 spans 15 amino acids.

For this clonotype: Being one base from a much bigger clone, this may be a read error. The chain is built from TRBV7-9 and TRBJ2-7; unclear D gene. The germline gives CDR1 SEHNR, CDR2 FQNEAQ (reference sequence). Trimming left V 5 bases short and J 5 bases short, with 7 bases between. The CDR3 extends over 11 amino acids. The CDR3 spells CASSQNHEQYF. CDR3 DNA: TGTGCCAGCAGCCAAAACCACGAGCAGTACTTC.

The table lists this clonotype with many counts. J is TRBJ2-7 and V is TRBV12-3 or TRBV12-4; 7 positions match TRBD1. CDR3 size: 16 residues. Trimming cost V 6 bases and J 2 bases; bases outside gene matches: 13. The CDR3 here is CASSSPDRTGAYEQYF. In DNA, the CDR3 is TGTGCCAGCAGCTCGCCGGACAGGACCGGCGCCTACGAGCAGTACTTC.

The table lists this clonotype with a few counts. The J gene is TRBJ2-3, the V gene TRBV7-9, with 9 bases identical to TRBD1. V lost 1 base and J lost 5; bases outside the gene matches: 4. The CDR3 length is 15 residues. Germline V gives CDR1 SEHNR, CDR2 FQNEAQ (reference sequence). The chain's CDR3 is CASSLVGQGVDTQYF. The CDR3 coding sequence is TGTGCCAGCAGCTTAGTGGGACAGGGCGTAGATACGCAGTATTTT.

This clonotype was picked up a small number of times. As DNA, the CDR3 is TGCAGTGCTAGAGAGGGGGGAGTCCAAGAGACCCAGTACTTC. As protein: CSAREGGVQETQYF. V usage is TRBV20-1 and J usage is TRBJ2-5, with D possibly TRBD2 on 6 matching bases. Germline CDR1 is DFQATT and CDR2 is SNEGSKA (reference sequence). The CDR3 totals 14 residues. The V end was cut by 0 bases, the J end by 1 base, with 9 bases between.

This clonotype has more than one count but fewer than ten. J is TRBJ2-5 and V is TRBV5-1; D possibly corresponds to TRBD1 (6 bases). CDR3 length: 14 residues. In germline, CDR1 is SGHRS, CDR2 YFSETQ. Trimming left V 0 bases short and J 2 bases short, with 8 bases between. The CDR3 region is CASSLEDRQETQYF. The CDR3 nucleotides are TGCGCCAGCAGCTTGGAGGACAGACAAGAGACCCAGTACTTC.

Ten or more counts support this clonotype. The chain links TRBV6-2 or TRBV6-3 to TRBJ2-2; D is uncertain. The CDR3 has 14 amino acids. V was cut by 5 bases and J by 4 bases, with 11 bases left in between. Germline-derived CDR1 and CDR2 are MNHEY and SVGEGT. The DNA for the CDR3 is TGTGCCAGCAGTCAAACCAGGTCCACCGGGGAGCTGTTTTTT. Translation gives CASSQTRSTGELFF.